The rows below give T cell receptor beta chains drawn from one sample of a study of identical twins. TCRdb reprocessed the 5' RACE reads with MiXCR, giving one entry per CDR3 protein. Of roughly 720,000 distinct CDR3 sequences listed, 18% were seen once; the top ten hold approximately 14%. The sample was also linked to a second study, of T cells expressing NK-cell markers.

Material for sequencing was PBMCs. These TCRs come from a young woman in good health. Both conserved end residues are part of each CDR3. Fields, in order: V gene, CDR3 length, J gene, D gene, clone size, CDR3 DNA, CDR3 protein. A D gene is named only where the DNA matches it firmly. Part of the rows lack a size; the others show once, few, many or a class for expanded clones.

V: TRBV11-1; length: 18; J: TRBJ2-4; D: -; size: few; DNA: TGTGCCAGCAGCTTTCTGAGGTTCGAATCCCGGTACAAAAACATTCAGTACTTC; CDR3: CASSFLRFESRYKNIQYF
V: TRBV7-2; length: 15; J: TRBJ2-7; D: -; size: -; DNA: TGCGCCAGCAGCTTGGGAGGAGCAGGGGGCTACGAGCAGTACTTC; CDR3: CASSLGGAGGYEQYF
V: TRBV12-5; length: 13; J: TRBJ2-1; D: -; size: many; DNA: TGTGCTAGTGGTTTGGTAATCCTGGGGGAGCAGTTCTTC; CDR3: CASGLVILGEQFF
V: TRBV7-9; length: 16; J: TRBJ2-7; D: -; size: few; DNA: TGTGCCAGCAGCTTTGTGGGACGGGGTGACTCCTACGAGCAGTACTTC; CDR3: CASSFVGRGDSYEQYF
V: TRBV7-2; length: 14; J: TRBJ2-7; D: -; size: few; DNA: TGTGCCAGCAGCTTAACGAGGGGTTTCTACGAGCAGTACTTC; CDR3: CASSLTRGFYEQYF
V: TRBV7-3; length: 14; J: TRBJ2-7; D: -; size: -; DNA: TGTGCCAGCAGCTTAGACGGGGGACCCGCCGAGCAGTACTTC; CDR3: CASSLDGGPAEQYF
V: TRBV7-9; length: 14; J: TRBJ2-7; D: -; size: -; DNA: TGTGCCAGCAGCTCGGGACTCAAGCCCTACGAGCAGTACTTC; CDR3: CASSSGLKPYEQYF
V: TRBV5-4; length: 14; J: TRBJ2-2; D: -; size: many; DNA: TGTGCCAGCAGGCGAGATCGTGACACCGGGGAGCTGTTTTTT; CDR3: CASRRDRDTGELFF
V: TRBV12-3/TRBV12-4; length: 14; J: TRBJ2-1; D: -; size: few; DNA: TGTGCCAGCTTCCGCGTGGGGTTGGATAATGAGCAGTTCTTC; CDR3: CASFRVGLDNEQFF
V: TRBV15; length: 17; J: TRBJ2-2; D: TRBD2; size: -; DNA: TGTGCCACCAGCAGAGATAGGACTAGCGCGAACACCGGGGAGCTGTTTTTT; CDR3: CATSRDRTSANTGELFF
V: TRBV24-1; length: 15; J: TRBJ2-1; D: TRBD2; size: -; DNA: TGTGCCACCAGTGACCAGAATAGCGGGAAGAATGAGCAGTTCTTC; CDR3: CATSDQNSGKNEQFF
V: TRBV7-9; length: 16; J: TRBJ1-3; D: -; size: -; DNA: TGTGCCAGCAGCCAGCCTGTACCGACCTCTGGAAACACCATATATTTT; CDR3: CASSQPVPTSGNTIYF
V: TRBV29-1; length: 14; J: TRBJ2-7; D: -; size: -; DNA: TGCAGCGTTGGAGGAGGGGTGGGCCGATACGAGCAGTACTTC; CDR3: CSVGGGVGRYEQYF
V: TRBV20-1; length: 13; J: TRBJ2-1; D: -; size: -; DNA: TGCAGTGTCGCCGGTCCTGGGGACAATGAGCAGTTCTTC; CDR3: CSVAGPGDNEQFF
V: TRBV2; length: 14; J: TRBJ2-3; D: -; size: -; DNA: TGTGCCAGCGGGGGCCGGGACTCGAGCGATACGCAGTATTTT; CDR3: CASGGRDSSDTQYF
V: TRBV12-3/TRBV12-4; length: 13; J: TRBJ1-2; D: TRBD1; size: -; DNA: TGTGCCAGCACCTTTATCAGGGGGTATGGCTACACCTTC; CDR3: CASTFIRGYGYTF
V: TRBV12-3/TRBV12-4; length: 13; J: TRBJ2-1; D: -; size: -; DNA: TGTGCCAGCGGTGTGGGGATCAAATCTGAGCAGTTCTTC; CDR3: CASGVGIKSEQFF
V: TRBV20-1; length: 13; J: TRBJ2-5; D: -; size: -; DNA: TGCAGTGCTAGAGATTTGGCCCAAGAGACCCAGTACTTC; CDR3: CSARDLAQETQYF
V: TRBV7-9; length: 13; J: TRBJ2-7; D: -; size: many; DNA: TGTGCCAGCAGCCAAGGAGTTGCATACGAGCAGTACTTC; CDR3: CASSQGVAYEQYF
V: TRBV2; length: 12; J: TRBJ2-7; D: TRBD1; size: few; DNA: TGTGCCAGCACCACAGGGGCCTACGAGCAGTACTTC; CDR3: CASTTGAYEQYF
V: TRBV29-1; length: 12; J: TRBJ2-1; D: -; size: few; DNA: TGCAGCGTTGATCAAGGGGGAATTGAGCAGTTCTTC; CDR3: CSVDQGGIEQFF
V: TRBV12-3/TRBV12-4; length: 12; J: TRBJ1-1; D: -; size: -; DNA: TGTGCCAGCAGTTCGTCGACATTATGGGCTTTCTTT; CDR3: CASSSSTLWAFF